This T cell receptor beta chain was identified in a study of a mutant IDH1 vaccine in newly diagnosed glioma. Trimming shortened V by 6 bases and J by 1 base, and 9 bases separated the two germline ends. The CDR3 totals 12 residues. In germline, CDR1 is SQVTM, CDR2 ANQGSEA. This clone was detected a few times. The antigen is not known. Here immunoSEQ multiplex PCR was the method, and the copy in TCRdb shows in-frame clones only, minus some. The sample holds roughly 22,000 clones, roughly 87% seen once. As for time point: week 47, end of study. Mutant IDH1 20-mer peptide, at 300 ug, made up each vaccine dose, with topical imiquimod.

This receptor was identified in a man between 40 and 49 years old with glioma. Some clones in this sample may be carry-over from other donors' samples. The sequencing used PBMCs, collected from a glioma patient whose treatment included an IDH1 peptide vaccine. The rearrangement uses TRBV29-1 and TRBJ1-1; D gene unclear. CDR3 coding DNA: TGCAGCGTCCCATGGTCGAACACTGAAGCTTTCTTT. Protein product: CSVPWSNTEAFF.